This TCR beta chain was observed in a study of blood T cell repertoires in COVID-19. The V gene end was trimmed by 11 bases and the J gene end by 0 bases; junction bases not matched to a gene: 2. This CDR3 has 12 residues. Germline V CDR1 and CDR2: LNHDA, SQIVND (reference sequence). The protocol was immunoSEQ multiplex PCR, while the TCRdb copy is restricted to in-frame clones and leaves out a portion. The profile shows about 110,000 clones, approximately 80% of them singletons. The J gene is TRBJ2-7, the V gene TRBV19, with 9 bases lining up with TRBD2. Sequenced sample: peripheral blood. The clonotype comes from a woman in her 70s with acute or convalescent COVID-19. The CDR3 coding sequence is TGTGCCTCTAGCGGGATCTCCTACGAGCAGTACTTC. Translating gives CASSGISYEQYF. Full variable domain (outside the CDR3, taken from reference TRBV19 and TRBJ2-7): DGGITQSPKYLFRKEGQNVTLSCEQNLNHDAMYWYRQDPGQGLRLIYYSQIVNDFQKGDIAEGYSVSREKKESFPLTVTSAQKNPTAFYLCASSGISYEQYFGPGTRLTVT.